This note documents a single TCR beta chain sequence. Its target is unknown. The sample is drawn from a study of cytomegalovirus exposure and HLA in healthy donors. Each donor was healthy, and each was a bone marrow donor. PCR amplification relied on 60 Vbeta primers (plus 13 Jbeta primers). Authors' data handling: Later analysis identified approximately 88 million unique TCR beta chains, 9 million to 12 million shared. The protocol was immunoSEQ multiplex PCR, while the TCRdb copy is restricted to in-frame clones and leaves out a portion. V, J and clone size derive from that table, while D and trimming were established from the DNA sequence. Here the sample spans more than 100,000 clones, about four fifths being singletons. The CDR3 contains 15 residues. CDR1 and CDR2 from the germline V gene are KGHSH and LQKENI. The V end was cut by 4 bases, the J end by 4 bases, with 11 bases between. Findings of the study overall: Previous analysis showed most TCR beta V segments were productive about 90% or about 30% of the time.

This receptor was obtained from a female donor in good health and CMV-seropositive. The chain uses TRBV18 and TRBJ1-6; a possible D gene is TRBD1 (5 bases). Sequenced input: PBMCs. The CDR3 region has the DNA TGTGCCAGCTCACGAGGGGAGGGGTATAATTCACCCCTCCACTTT. This sequence encodes CASSRGEGYNSPLHF. Drawing the rest from reference TRBV18 and TRBJ1-6, the complete variable domain is NAGVMQNPRHLVRRRGQEARLRCSPMKGHSHVYWYRQLPEEGLKFMVYLQKENIIDESGMPKERFSAEFPKEGPSILRIQQVVRGDSAAYFCASSRGEGYNSPLHFGNGTRLTVT.